These 4 T cell receptor beta chains were sequenced from one sample in a study of cytomegalovirus exposure and HLA in healthy donors. PCR used 60 Vbeta primers and 13 Jbeta primers. Method: immunoSEQ multiplex PCR; TCRdb's copy keeps in-frame clones and lacks some. The sample has around 85,000 clones, 80% seen once. Source material: PBMCs. All receptors derive from a woman aged 45 to 65 in good health and CMV-seropositive.

This chain joins TRBV11-1 and TRBJ1-5; maybe TRBD1 (6 bases). V was trimmed by 1 base and J by 2 bases, leaving 6 bases between them. This CDR3 has 14 residues. CDR1 is SGHAT, CDR2 FQDESV, per germline (reference sequence). The CDR3 region has the DNA TGTGCCAGCAGCTTAGACAGGGGCAATCAGCCCCAGCATTTT. Translating gives CASSLDRGNQPQHF.

V usage is TRBV2 and J usage is TRBJ1-4, with 8 nucleotides matching TRBD1. Germline loops: CDR1 SNHLY, CDR2 FYNNEI. V lost 8 bases to trimming and J lost 4 bases; unmatched junction nucleotides: 6. The CDR3 is 14 residues long. Here the CDR3 reads CASQRDRINEKLFF. The CDR3 DNA is TGTGCCAGCCAGCGGGACAGGATTAATGAAAAACTGTTTTTT. Full variable domain (missing parts from reference TRBV2 and TRBJ1-4): EPEVTQTPSHQVTQMGQEVILRCVPISNHLYFYWYRQILGQKVEFLVSFYNNEISEKSEIFDDQFSVERPDGSNFTLKIRSTKLEDSAMYFCASQRDRINEKLFFGSGTQLSVL.

V usage is TRBV21-1 and J usage is TRBJ1-1; the table's D call, TRBD1, was not checked against the DNA. TRBV21-1 is a pseudogene. The CDR3 is 22 amino acids. CDR3 amino acids: CASSIYWVVCCRQGEGNTEAFF. The CDR3 coding sequence is TGTGCCAGCAGCATTTATTGGGTAGTGTGTTGTCGACAGGGGGAGGGGAACACTGAAGCTTTCTTT.

The chain combines TRBV7-9 with TRBJ1-2; D call uncertain. The CDR3 is made up of 13 amino acids. Germline-derived CDR1 and CDR2 are SEHNR and FQNEAQ (reference sequence). V was trimmed by 2 bases and J by 8 bases, leaving 12 bases between them. In DNA form, the CDR3 reads TGTGCCAGCAGCTTAACACTAACCACCGGCTACACCTTC. Protein product: CASSLTLTTGYTF.